A single sample gave rise to the 24 T cell receptor beta chains below, sequenced in a study of T cell repertoires in cytomegalovirus infection. A single record per CDR3 protein comes from TCRdb applying MiXCR to the reads. The repertoire has fewer than 550,000 distinct CDR3 sequences, about 11% of them found once; the top ten carry 10%. The sequenced material came from PBMCs. Every receptor here comes from a human donor in good health (CMV status not recorded). Some clones in this sample may be carry-over from other donors' samples.

This clonotype showed up many times. The J gene is TRBJ2-1, the V gene TRBV5-1; TRBD2 matches 8 bases. Germline trimming cut 4 bases from V and 8 bases from J; bases unmatched to any gene: 14. Germline V gives CDR1 SGHRS, CDR2 YFSETQ. The CDR3 runs to 16 residues. Here the CDR3 reads CASSQNPGGPGDEQFF. DNA for the CDR3: TGCGCCAGCAGCCAGAACCCGGGAGGGCCGGGGGATGAGCAGTTCTTC.

This clonotype was observed many times. The rearrangement joins TRBV2 to TRBJ2-6; D is ambiguous. V gave up 6 bases and J gave up 1 base, with 4 bases separating them. The length of the CDR3 is 13 residues. The germline V gene has CDR1 SNHLY and CDR2 FYNNEI. The CDR3 spells CASRTSGANVLTF. The CDR3 region has the DNA TGTGCCAGCAGGACATCTGGGGCCAACGTCCTGACTTTC.

In its sample, this clonotype was seen a few times. The gene calls are TRBV19 and TRBJ1-5, with no clear D. The germline gives CDR1 LNHDA, CDR2 SQIVND (reference sequence). The length of the CDR3 is 13 residues. The ends were cut back, 4 bases at V and 4 bases at J, with 8 bases in the middle. The CDR3 spells CASSSTRNQPQHF. The CDR3 DNA reads TGTGCCAGTAGTAGTACTAGAAATCAGCCCCAGCATTTT. Variable domain in full (rest from reference TRBV19 and TRBJ1-5): DGGITQSPKYLFRKEGQNVTLSCEQNLNHDAMYWYRQDPGQGLRLIYYSQIVNDFQKGDIAEGYSVSREKKESFPLTVTSAQKNPTAFYLCASSSTRNQPQHFGDGTRLSIL.

The table lists this clonotype with many counts. The gene calls are TRBV7-2 and TRBJ2-1, with D possibly matching TRBD2 (5 bases). CDR1 is SGHTA, CDR2 FQGNSA, per germline. The CDR3 runs 13 residues. The ends were cut back, 2 bases at V and 9 bases at J, with 11 bases in the middle. The CDR3 nucleotides read TGTGCCAGCAGCTTACCGGGAAGGGTTGAGCAGTTCTTC. Translation: CASSLPGRVEQFF. Full variable domain (outside the CDR3, taken from reference TRBV7-2 and TRBJ2-1): GAGVSQSPSNKVTEKGKDVELRCDPISGHTALYWYRQSLGQGLEFLIYFQGNSAPDKSGLPSDRFSAERTGGSVSTLTIQRTQQEDSAVYLCASSLPGRVEQFFGPGTRLTVL.

This clonotype was seen many times. V and J are TRBV7-6 and TRBJ2-1; 10 bases fit TRBD2. J was trimmed by 4 bases and V by 4 bases; bases with no gene match: 7. The germline CDR1 and CDR2 sequences are SGHVS and FNYEAQ. The CDR3 loop spans 16 amino acids. The CDR3 bases are TGTGCCAGCAGCTCCCCAGCGGGGGGGTTTTACAATGAGCAGTTCTTC. Its translation: CASSSPAGGFYNEQFF.

The table lists this clonotype with a few counts. The CDR3 here is CATSDGPDLGGYTF. The CDR3 DNA is TGTGCCACCAGTGATGGGCCGGACTTGGGTGGCTACACCTTC. V usage is TRBV24-1 and J usage is TRBJ1-2; D unclear. The V end was cut by 3 bases, the J end by 7 bases, with 14 bases between. The CDR3 runs 14 residues. Germline values: CDR1 KGHDR, CDR2 SFDVKD.

This clonotype came up many times. The V and J genes are TRBV20-1 and TRBJ2-7, with 10 nucleotides matching TRBD1. The CDR3 length is 14 residues. The germline V gene encodes CDR1 DFQATT and CDR2 SNEGSKA (reference sequence). Germline trimming cut 1 base from V and 5 bases from J; bases unmatched to any gene: 5. CDR3 protein: CSARAPGTGDEQYF. Written as DNA, the CDR3 is TGCAGTGCTAGAGCCCCCGGGACAGGGGACGAGCAGTACTTC.

This clonotype occurred a few times. J is TRBJ1-6 and V is TRBV20-1; maybe TRBD1 (5 bases). CDR1 DFQATT and CDR2 SNEGSKA come from the germline V gene (reference sequence). The CDR3 loop spans 15 amino acids. The CDR3 sequence is CGGVVVGSRSSPLHF. In DNA, the CDR3 is TGCGGGGGGGTGGTTGTTGGTAGTAGAAGCTCACCCCTCCACTTT.

J is TRBJ2-7 and V is TRBV30; 10 bases are shared with TRBD1. V gave up 3 bases and J gave up 3 bases; unmatched junction bases: 17. The CDR3 spans 18 residues. Germline loops: CDR1 GTSNPN, CDR2 SVGIG (reference sequence). The CDR3 DNA reads TGTGCCTGGAGAGGGGGACAGGGGTTTAATGAGGATTACTACGAGCAGTACTTC. It yields the protein CAWRGGQGFNEDYYEQYF.

The chain links TRBV19 to TRBJ2-7; the D gene could be TRBD1 or TRBD2 (5 bases each). In germline, CDR1 is LNHDA, CDR2 SQIVND (reference sequence). V was clipped by 3 bases and J by 5 bases, with 14 bases between them. The CDR3 loop spans 14 amino acids. This CDR3 is CASSMQGRGDEQYF. Written as DNA, the CDR3 is TGTGCCAGTAGTATGCAGGGTCGGGGCGACGAGCAGTACTTC.

In this sample, this clonotype turned up many times. The V and J genes are TRBV6-2 or TRBV6-3 and TRBJ2-3; D call uncertain. Germline CDR1 reads MNHEY; CDR2 reads SVGEGT. The ends were cut back, 0 bases at V and 2 bases at J, with 9 bases in the middle. The CDR3 contains 15 residues. This chain's CDR3 is CASSYSETTTDTQYF. The CDR3 DNA reads TGTGCCAGCAGTTACTCGGAGACAACCACAGATACGCAGTATTTT.

This clonotype was observed at least ten times. V and J are TRBV29-1 and TRBJ2-5, with D hard to call. The V end was cut by 6 bases, the J end by 2 bases, with 10 bases between. Per the germline V gene, CDR1 is SQVTM and CDR2 is ANQGSEA. The CDR3 length is 12 residues. The CDR3 nucleotides read TGCAGCGTCTCCTGGCAGCAAGAGACCCAGTACTTC. It translates to CSVSWQQETQYF.

This clonotype was recorded many times. V gene TRBV7-8 combines with J gene TRBJ1-1; TRBD1 matches 8 bases. After removal of 3 bases from V and 0 bases from J, the junction contained 6 bases not matched to a gene. Germline V gene data show CDR1 as SGHVS and CDR2 as FQNEAQ. The CDR3 runs 16 residues. CDR3 sequence reads: CASSFGYRGVNTEAFF. The DNA for the CDR3 is TGTGCCAGCAGCTTTGGTTACAGGGGGGTGAACACTGAAGCTTTCTTT. The full variable domain, completed using reference TRBV7-8 and TRBJ1-1, is GAGVSQSPRYKVAKRGQDVALRCDPISGHVSLFWYQQALGQGPEFLTYFQNEAQLDKSGLPSDRFFAERPEGSVSTLKIQRTQQEDSAVYLCASSFGYRGVNTEAFFGQGTRLTVV.

This clonotype was seen a handful of times. The chain has TRBV5-5 and TRBJ1-1; no clear D gene. From germline, CDR1 is SGHKS and CDR2 YYEKEE (reference sequence). The V and J ends lost 4 bases and 8 bases respectively, with 12 bases between them. CDR3 size: 12 residues. The CDR3 loop reads CASSQDVEEAFF. The CDR3 DNA is TGTGCCAGCAGCCAGGACGTGGAGGAAGCTTTCTTT.

The chain links TRBV5-1 to TRBJ2-6, with D perhaps given as TRBD1 or TRBD2 (5 bases each). Trimming left V 4 bases short and J 2 bases short, with 13 bases between. The germline V gene encodes CDR1 SGHRS and CDR2 YFSETQ. The CDR3 totals 16 residues. The DNA for the CDR3 is TGCGCCAGCAGCCTGGGACGGGGCACTGGGGCCAACGTCCTGACTTTC. Protein product: CASSLGRGTGANVLTF. Complete variable domain (other parts from reference TRBV5-1 and TRBJ2-6): KAGVTQTPRYLIKTRGQQVTLSCSPISGHRSVSWYQQTPGQGLQFLFEYFSETQRNKGNFPGRFSGRQFSNSRSEMNVSTLELGDSALYLCASSLGRGTGANVLTFGAGSRLTVL.

This clonotype was found many times. This sequence joins TRBV20-1 and TRBJ2-3; the match to TRBD2 covers 13 bases. V dropped 5 bases and J dropped 1; count of bases not matched to a gene: 6. Germline V CDR1 and CDR2: DFQATT, SNEGSKA (reference sequence). This CDR3 spans 16 amino acids. CDR3 DNA sequence: TGCAGTGCTGCCGGACTAGCGGGGGTAGGCACAGATACGCAGTATTTT. Encoded protein: CSAAGLAGVGTDTQYF.

Many counts were recorded for this clonotype. The rearrangement joins TRBV5-8 to TRBJ1-1, with TRBD1 matching 9 bases. There are 19 residues in the CDR3. In germline, CDR1 is SGHTS, CDR2 YDEGEE. Trimming cost V 2 bases and J 1 base; bases outside gene matches: 15. The CDR3 DNA reads as TGTGCCAGCAGCTTTATCCCGGGACAGGGATGGAACGGGAACACTGAAGCTTTCTTT. Its protein is CASSFIPGQGWNGNTEAFF.

This clonotype was seen ten or more times. This rearrangement joins TRBV7-2 to TRBJ2-5; 11 bases map to TRBD2. With V trimmed by 3 bases and J by 1 base, 7 bases remained unmatched. From germline, CDR1 is SGHTA and CDR2 FQGNSA. The CDR3 spans 17 residues. CDR3 in DNA: TGTGCCAGCAGCTTGGGACTAGCGGACCCTCCCCAAGAGACCCAGTACTTC. It yields the protein CASSLGLADPPQETQYF.

This chain joins TRBV29-1 and TRBJ2-2; 8 bases fit TRBD2. Germline V gene data show CDR1 as SQVTM and CDR2 as ANQGSEA. The J segment lost 7 bases and the V segment lost 3 bases, leaving 10 bases of the junction unmatched. The length of the CDR3 is 15 residues. The CDR3 sequence: CSVDFAGGRVGELFF. CDR3 bases: TGCAGCGTTGATTTTGCGGGAGGCCGTGTCGGGGAGCTGTTTTTT.

This sequence joins TRBV6-5 and TRBJ2-7; 7 nucleotides match TRBD1. The CDR3 runs to 14 residues. Germline V lookup: CDR1 MNHEY, CDR2 SVGAGI. The ends lost 2 bases at V and 6 bases at J; junction bases unmatched: 7. CDR3 nucleotide sequence: TGTGCCAGCAGTTACGGGACAGTCAAAGGCGAGCAGTACTTC. Encoded protein: CASSYGTVKGEQYF.

In its sample, this clonotype was seen many times. The chain uses TRBV27 and TRBJ2-7; D call uncertain. CDR1 and CDR2 (germline): MNHEY, SMNVEV (reference sequence). CDR3 length equals 12 residues. The V end was cut by 2 bases, the J end by 7 bases, with 9 bases between. The CDR3 protein is CASSLVNGEQYF. CDR3 sequence (DNA): TGTGCCAGCAGTTTAGTTAATGGGGAGCAGTACTTC.

This clonotype was counted only a few times. The J gene is TRBJ2-1, the V gene TRBV5-1; D not resolved. There are 13 residues in the CDR3. The germline V and J ends were trimmed by 2 bases and 7 bases, with 10 bases remaining between them. The V gene's germline CDR1 is SGHRS and CDR2 YFSETQ. This CDR3 is CASSFRTINEQFF. CDR3 nucleotide sequence: TGCGCCAGCAGCTTTCGGACCATAAATGAGCAGTTCTTC. The full variable domain, with the rest looked up from reference TRBV5-1 and TRBJ2-1, is KAGVTQTPRYLIKTRGQQVTLSCSPISGHRSVSWYQQTPGQGLQFLFEYFSETQRNKGNFPGRFSGRQFSNSRSEMNVSTLELGDSALYLCASSFRTINEQFFGPGTRLTVL.

This clonotype has a count of ten or more. The V call is TRBV19, the J call TRBJ1-3; no clear D gene. Germline CDR1 reads LNHDA; CDR2 reads SQIVND (reference sequence). Deletions cut 3 bases from V and 2 bases from J, with 8 bases between. This CDR3 is 14 amino acids long. CDR3 coding DNA: TGTGCCAGTAGTATGGAGGTAGCTGGAAACACCATATATTTT. Translated: CASSMEVAGNTIYF.

There are many counts of this clonotype. The CDR3 here is CASSLMSGRNEQFF. CDR3 DNA sequence: TGTGCCAGCAGCTTAATGAGCGGGAGGAATGAGCAGTTCTTC. The J gene is TRBJ2-1, the V gene TRBV7-8; 9 bases map to TRBD2. Germline loops: CDR1 SGHVS, CDR2 FQNEAQ. The CDR3 is 14 residues long. V gave up 2 bases and J gave up 7 bases; unmatched junction bases: 3.